The 10 T cell receptor beta chains listed next were all sequenced from one sample in a study of T cells after posttransplantation cyclophosphamide. Assay: immunoSEQ multiplex PCR; the TCRdb copy retains only in-frame clones and omits some. The repertoire holds approximately 32,000 clones, with approximately 90% as singletons. The source material was PBMCs. The receptors were gathered from a woman between 40 and 50 years old with a blood cancer, CMV-positive, and with a related stem cell donor.

The chain joins TRBV6-1 to TRBJ1-2, with TRBD1 identical over 7 bases. The J segment lost 3 bases and the V segment lost 7 bases, leaving 11 bases of the junction unmatched. Germline V CDR1 and CDR2: MNHNS, SASEGT. The CDR3 is 15 amino acids. CDR3 nucleotides: TGTGCCAGCAACCTAGAGACAGGGACCTACTATGGCTACACCTTC. This codes for CASNLETGTYYGYTF.

This chain connects TRBV19 to TRBJ1-6, with 10 positions matching TRBD1. The CDR3 contains 17 residues. Trimming at V came to 5 bases and at J to 9 bases, leaving 13 bases not matched to a gene. The germline V gene encodes CDR1 LNHDA and CDR2 SQIVND (reference sequence). CDR3 loop: CASSPRTGGKIGSPLHF. The DNA for the CDR3 is TGTGCCAGTAGTCCCCGGACAGGGGGAAAAATTGGTTCACCCCTCCACTTT.

The V gene is TRBV28, the J gene TRBJ1-5; weak D call: TRBD1 (5 bases). V lost 3 bases, J lost 2 bases, and 14 bases lay in between. Germline V lookup: CDR1 MDHEN, CDR2 SYDVKM. This CDR3 comprises 16 residues. CDR3 DNA sequence: TGTGCCAGCAGTTTCATGGGGGGGATAGGCAATCAGCCCCAGCATTTT. Its protein is CASSFMGGIGNQPQHF.

The chain recombines TRBV5-5 with TRBJ1-2, with TRBD1 identical over 8 bases. The V gene's germline CDR1 is SGHKS and CDR2 YYEKEE (reference sequence). Trimming removed 4 bases from V and 5 bases from J; junction bases left unmatched: 7. CDR3 length equals 14 residues. CDR3 region: CASSAGGVGYGYTF. In nucleotides, the CDR3 is TGTGCCAGCAGCGCAGGGGGCGTGGGGTATGGCTACACCTTC. Together with reference TRBV5-5 and TRBJ1-2, the CDR3 gives the full variable domain: DAGVTQSPTHLIKTRGQQVTLRCSPISGHKSVSWYQQVLGQGPQFIFQYYEKEERGRGNFPDRFSARQFPNYSSELNVNALLLGDSALYLCASSAGGVGYGYTFGSGTRLTVV.

The chain carries TRBV7-9 and TRBJ2-2; TRBD2 agrees at 10 bases. The CDR3 sequence is 16 residues long. Losses at the gene ends were 0 bases for V and 4 bases for J; bases not matched to a gene: 2. The germline V gene encodes CDR1 SEHNR and CDR2 FQNEAQ (reference sequence). The CDR3 sequence is CASSLAGLAATGELFF. The CDR3 region has the DNA TGTGCCAGCAGCTTAGCTGGACTAGCGGCCACCGGGGAGCTGTTTTTT.

V gene TRBV2 combines with J gene TRBJ2-4; 7 bases match TRBD2. CDR1 and CDR2 from the germline V gene are SNHLY and FYNNEI. This CDR3 is 15 amino acids long. J was trimmed by 0 bases and V by 5 bases; bases with no gene match: 4. This chain's CDR3 is CASSSGEIAKNIQYF. The CDR3 DNA is TGTGCCAGCAGTAGCGGGGAAATAGCCAAAAACATTCAGTACTTC.

This clone was counted once. The V gene is TRBV13, the J gene TRBJ2-2, with 9 bases that match TRBD1. The V and J ends lost 5 bases and 3 bases, in that order; junction bases with no gene match: 10. CDR3 length equals 17 residues. Per germline, CDR1 PRHDT and CDR2 FYEKMQ (reference sequence). The CDR3 DNA reads as TGTGCCAGCAGCCTACTCTCGGGACAGGGATACACCGGGGAGCTGTTTTTT. Its protein is CASSLLSGQGYTGELFF.

The chain is built from TRBV4-2 and TRBJ2-7; D gene ambiguous. Germline CDR1 and CDR2: LGHNA and YNFKEQ. V was shortened by 2 bases and J by 4 bases, with 9 bases between the two germline ends. The CDR3 is made up of 13 amino acids. The CDR3, as DNA: TGTGCCAGCAGCCAAAATAACTTTTACGAGCAGTACTTC. Protein sequence: CASSQNNFYEQYF.

This chain links TRBV5-1 with TRBJ2-5; no definite D call. The DNA matches TRBJ2-7 better at its end, which makes the J call doubtful. CDR1 SGHRS and CDR2 YFSETQ come from the germline V gene. CDR3 length: 15 residues. The CDR3 DNA is TGCGCCAGCAGCCCTGGGCAAACCCTGTCCTACGAGCAGTACTTC. This sequence encodes CASSPGQTLSYEQYF.

The gene calls are TRBV6-6 and TRBJ2-1; TRBD1 agrees at 7 bases. Germline trimming cut 5 bases from V and 3 bases from J; bases unmatched to any gene: 1. Germline values: CDR1 MNHNY, CDR2 SVGAGI (reference sequence). The CDR3 spans 13 residues. CDR3 coding DNA: TGTGCCAGCAGTCGGGACAGCTACAATGAGCAGTTCTTC. As protein: CASSRDSYNEQFF.